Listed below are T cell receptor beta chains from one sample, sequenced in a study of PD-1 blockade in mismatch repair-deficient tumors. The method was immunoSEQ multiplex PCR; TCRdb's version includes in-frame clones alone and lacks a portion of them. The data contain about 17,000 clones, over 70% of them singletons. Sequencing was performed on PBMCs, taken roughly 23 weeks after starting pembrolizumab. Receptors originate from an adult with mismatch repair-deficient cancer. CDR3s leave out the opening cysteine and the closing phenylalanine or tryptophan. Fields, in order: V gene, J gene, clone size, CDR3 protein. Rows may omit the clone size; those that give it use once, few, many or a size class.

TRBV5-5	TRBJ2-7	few	ASGTQGNQQY
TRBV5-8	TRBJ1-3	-	ASSLETGDPGNTIY
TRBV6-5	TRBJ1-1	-	ASLPDRALNTEAF
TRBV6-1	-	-	AILSRQPYEQY
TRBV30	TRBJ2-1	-	AWSVLATGAPNEQF
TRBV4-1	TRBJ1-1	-	ASSHTGGTEAF
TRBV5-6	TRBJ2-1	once	ASRFLGVMDNEQF
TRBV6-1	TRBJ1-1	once	ASSVTGGGSEAF
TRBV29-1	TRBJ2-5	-	SVARDFHNSQETQY
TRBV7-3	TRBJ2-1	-	ASSLGGMRNEQF
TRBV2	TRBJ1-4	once	ATRTGANEKLF
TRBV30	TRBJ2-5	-	AWVGGTGGTQY
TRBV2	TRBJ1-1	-	ASSDLPYREAF
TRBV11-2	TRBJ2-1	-	ASSLGWAGVGYEQF
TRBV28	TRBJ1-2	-	ASSLEAGGRDGYT
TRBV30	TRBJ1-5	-	AWSGFTGSNQPQH
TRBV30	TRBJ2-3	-	AWSVIQGTNTQY
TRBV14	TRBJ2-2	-	ASSQELAGVTGELF
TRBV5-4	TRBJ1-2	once	ASSPGGRGYT
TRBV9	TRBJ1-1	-	ASSPDGRTSEAF
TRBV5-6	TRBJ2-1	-	ASSFGGEQF
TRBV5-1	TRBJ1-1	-	ASSYNDRSGQAF
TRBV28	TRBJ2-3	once	ASRTTSPQVPDTQY
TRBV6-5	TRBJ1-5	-	ASSRNQPQH
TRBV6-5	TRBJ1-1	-	ASSSRQGYGTEAF
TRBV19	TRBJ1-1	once	ASQGAQGTEAF
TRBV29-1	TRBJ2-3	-	SVSGSLTSTDTQY
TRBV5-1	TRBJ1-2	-	ASSLGGLFNYGYT
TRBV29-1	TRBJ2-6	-	SVGASGSRWSSGANVLT
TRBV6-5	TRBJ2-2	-	AIRDTNTGELF
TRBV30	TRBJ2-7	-	AWRKNAGLATIYYEQY
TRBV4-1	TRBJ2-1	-	ASSQAAGGYEQF
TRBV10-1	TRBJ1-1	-	ASRPSTQNTEAF
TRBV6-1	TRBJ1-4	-	ASSPTGGREKLF
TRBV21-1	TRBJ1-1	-	ASSKVRQRLYSDTEAF
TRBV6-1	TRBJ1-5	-	ASSAGTGVLNQPQH
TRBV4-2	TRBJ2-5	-	ASSQGTSGRDETQY
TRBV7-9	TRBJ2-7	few	ASSMGTSSLYEQY
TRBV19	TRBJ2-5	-	ASSRTSGPVWETQY
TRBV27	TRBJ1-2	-	ASSRQGLWRYGYT
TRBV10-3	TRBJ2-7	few	ATAGTSSYEQY
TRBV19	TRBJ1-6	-	ASSIRTGGLQDSPLH
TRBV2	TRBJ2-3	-	ASSYITDTQY
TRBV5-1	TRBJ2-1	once	ASSLKGTNPGQGNNEQF
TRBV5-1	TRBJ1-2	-	ASSLGQGVDGYT
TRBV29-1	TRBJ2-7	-	SVDTGAHEQY
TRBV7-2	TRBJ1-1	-	ASEGQNHYRTGRNEAF
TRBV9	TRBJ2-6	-	ASGPQGAGANVLT
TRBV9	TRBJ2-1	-	ASSVATYNEQF
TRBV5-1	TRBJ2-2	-	ASSFPTSGTTGELF